Reported below is one T cell receptor (beta chain). The antigen remains undetermined. The data were obtained in a study of T cell responses to AZD1222 COVID-19 vaccine. Notes on the study in general: Repertoire samples came only from after the peak T cell response. At baseline, seropositivity was found in only a handful of AZD1222 recipients. Spike-specific TCR breadth rose after two AZD1222 doses, and depth rose as well.

The germline V gene encodes CDR1 ENHRY and CDR2 SYGVKD. The CDR3 spans 14 residues. The ends lost 8 bases at V and 0 bases at J; junction bases unmatched: 5. Sequencing was performed with immunoSEQ multiplex PCR; in TCRdb, only in-frame clones are kept and a portion is missing. The repertoire holds some 150,000 clones, with 90% as singletons. Sequenced material: peripheral blood, taken on day 0 of AZD1222 vaccination. This TCR came from an adult in good health. The chain links TRBV10-3 to TRBJ1-1; 8 nucleotides align to TRBD1. CDR3 residues: CAIGETGVNTEAFF. In nucleotides, the CDR3 is TGTGCCATCGGGGAGACAGGGGTGAACACTGAAGCTTTCTTT.